One TCR beta chain is described in this entry. Its antigen remains undetermined. Nothing much larger sits one base from this clone, and base qualities are not available. In total, approximately 610 healthy bone marrow donors made up the cohort. Cohort members were all nominally healthy when sampled, although unrecorded immune exposures were likely present. The donor was CMV seropositive and was included in the group of 300 or so seropositive cohort members. Every donor gave a peripheral blood sample, and the peripheral blood mononuclear cells from that sample were used for TCR beta sequencing. The Qiagen DNeasy Blood Extraction Kit was used to extract genomic DNA from the blood cell samples. The sample originates from a study of cytomegalovirus exposure and HLA in healthy donors (dated by TCRdb to the late 2010s). For the wider study: An earlier analysis of 587 of the donors reported 250 to 300 Gb of sequence data and 120 million or so unique TCR beta sequences from 190 million or so T cells. Besides the first cohort of roughly 660 subjects, a separate validation cohort made up of 120 different subjects was used. Roughly 290 gigabases of sequencing data and roughly 81 million unique TCR sequences made up an early release that covered 640 HLA-typed donors. HLA typing covered class I and class II loci at four-digit resolution. Donor age, sex, ethnicity and CMV serostatus were compiled together with the repertoire data. A later analysis re-examined previously published TCR beta repertoires from over 500 donors and added high-resolution HLA genotyping to investigate patterns of TCR occurrence. All discovery cohort repertoires had been generated on a single sequencing platform. The aim of the study was to test whether cataloging public T cell receptors could identify signatures of past pathogen exposure. The number of typed donors differed by locus: about 629-630 for A, B, C, DRB1 and DQB1; approximately 540 for DQA1; some 590 for DPA1; and 400 to 480 for DPB1. Among some 400 genotyped donors of the cohort, an average of around 250,000 unique TCR beta nucleotide sequences was sequenced per donor, of which about 19% were non-productive. Roughly 5 DR-DQ haplotypes were handled as single units for association and clustering, since linkage in the cohort was strong. Genome-wide SNP genotypes for about three fifths of the 666 donors were used in a later genetic analysis, which treated that subset as a discovery cohort. Rather than using new phenotypic data, the later analysis identified candidate immune exposures from TCR beta sequences and from how often those sequences occurred across donors. Of the 350 to 400 genotyped donors, over 65% fell in the genetic ancestry cluster associated with self-reported Caucasian donors. An earlier analysis of around 580 of the donors used high-throughput TCR beta sequencing to judge whether each TCR beta V gene segment behaved as functional or pseudogenic. High-throughput TCR immunosequencing, statistical association of individual TCRs with disease status, and machine learning were combined to predict cytomegalovirus infection status. The T cell repertoires of 666 subjects were profiled by immunosequencing and related to cytomegalovirus serostatus. General study outcomes and caveats: An association between a missense DCLRE1C variant and V-gene and J-gene trimming of TCR beta chains was found in a later genetic analysis and replicated in an independent cohort. Strong co-occurrence of HLA alleles, especially DR and DQ, made assigning TCR associations to individual alleles difficult. The classifier was reported to diagnose cytomegalovirus status with high specificity and sensitivity in both the original and validation cohorts. In a later analysis, HLA-associated TCR beta chains showed more clonal expansion and lower generation probabilities than non-associated chains that were equally common. Because counts were too low, seventeen rarely observed V segments, including chromosome 9 orphons, were excluded from the earlier analysis of roughly 580 of the donors. Broadly in line with IMGT annotations, most TCR beta V segments showed up in productive rearrangements about 87% or about 30% of the time in an earlier analysis of several hundred of the donors. The authors suggested that the approach could potentially be extended to other disease states and immunological phenotypes. The study gave a list of roughly 150 TCR beta chains associated with cytomegalovirus. In a later analysis, several top co-occurrence clusters were reported to appear linked to parvovirus B19, influenza, CMV and Epstein-Barr virus. Correlated functional status among segregating V segments might reflect linkage disequilibrium, but an unknown experimental factor could not be ruled out. Specific HLA alleles were associated with roughly 16,000 TCR beta sequences at a false discovery rate of 0.05 in a later analysis. In a later analysis, most CMV-associated TCR beta chains were found to appear HLA-restricted, with HLA associations seemingly driven largely by CMV exposure. Only TCR beta chains were sequenced in this cohort, and the absence of alpha or paired-chain data limited detectable features. In vitro tests confirmed that a few of the cytomegalovirus-associated TCR beta chains recognize cytomegalovirus antigens. According to a later genetic analysis, donors in an Asian-associated ancestry cluster had fewer N-insertions in productive TCRs than the roughly 660-donor mean. A cluster of highly shared sequence variants was judged likely to represent a technical artifact of the sequencing pipeline. A further reported finding was that TCR beta sequences accurately predicted the HLA-A and HLA-B alleles for most subjects in the first cohort. In a later analysis, TCR association rates were found to vary across HLA loci, with the most associated TCRs seen for DRB1 alleles and the fewest for HLA-C alleles. Presence/absence analyses assumed roughly uniform sequencing depth across donors, an assumption that may not hold. Because the 87-base-pair reads could not distinguish some IMGT-functional V segments, including TRBV6-2 and TRBV6-3, those segments were excluded. Because HLA typing was unavailable for some donors at each locus, only the typed subset was used in association tests. Most TCR sequences were observed very rarely across donors, whereas some public TCRs were present in many individuals. The only immune exposure information available for the cohort was CMV serostatus.

The CDR3 runs 16 residues from the cysteine to the phenylalanine. Only the CDR3 DNA is retained, 48 bases long and in frame from the first base. V is reduced by 2 bases and J by 1 base, leaving a spacing of 14 bases between them. Based on the germline V gene (reference sequence), the CDR1 and CDR2 sequences are LNHDA and SQIVND. Libraries were built with the immunoSEQ multiplex PCR assay. For the multiplex PCR, a mixture combining 60 forward primers for TCR Vbeta segments and 13 reverse primers for TCR Jbeta segments was used. The CDR3 region of rearranged TCR beta genes was amplified from genomic DNA by a multiplex PCR assay. Amplified TCR beta libraries were sequenced as 87-base-pair reads on the Illumina HiSeq System. On the study's bioinformatics: Across the 670 or so repertoires, a later analysis counted tens of millions of unique TCR beta chains, roughly 11 million of which were shared by at least two donors. To remove PCR and sequencing errors, raw reads were error-corrected and collapsed into unique sequences using a nearest-neighbor algorithm that merged closely related sequences. To assign V, D and J gene segments, CDR3 sequences were aligned to IMGT reference sequences. For a sequence to be retained, a match of at least six nucleotides to both a V gene segment and a J gene segment was required. A rearrangement was called productive if the CDR3 had no stop codons and remained in frame with V and J, and every other rearrangement was called non-productive. Following IMGT convention, CDR3 was defined as the stretch from the second conserved V-encoded cysteine up to the conserved J-encoded phenylalanine. Sequences without an unambiguous match to a single V gene segment were excluded from the earlier analysis of several hundred of the donors. In an earlier analysis of approximately 610 of the donors, V segments were called functional above 56.7% productive rearrangements and were called segregating when the between-donor standard deviation exceeded 5%. A statistical classification framework was built for diagnosing cytomegalovirus status from the catalog of TCR beta chain sequences. V and J gene assignment, in a later analysis, came from comparing TCR nucleotide sequences with IMGT/GENE-DB human TR gene sequences. Using the TCRdist pipeline, a later analysis assigned CDR3 sequences along with most-parsimonious VDJ recombination scenarios. In a later analysis, every TCR beta chain was defined by the combination of its CDR3 amino acid sequence and its V-gene family, and reads without a unique V-gene family were dropped. A later analysis removed over 500 highly shared, low-generation-probability nucleotide sequences to deal with suspected cross-contamination and a sequencing artifact. For each public chain, a later analysis derived a clonal expansion index from normalized ranks of inferred template counts within each repertoire. A later analysis computed generation probabilities with a VDJ recombination model fitted to out-of-frame rearrangements, and checked the results against IGoR. In a later analysis, TCR-TCR, TCR-HLA and TCR-CMV co-occurrence was scored with hypergeometric tests, and a repertoire-size bias correction was applied to TCR pairs. False discovery rates were estimated in a later analysis by permuting HLA or CMV assignments 20 times. In a later analysis, co-occurring TCRs were grouped with DBSCAN, and TCRdist sequence similarity was added when clustering was performed within HLA-allele-positive subsets. Repertoires with fewer than 30,000 or more than 120,000 public chains were left out of co-occurrence clustering, as were four to six repertoires with anomalous nucleotide sharing. TCRdb re-hosts the immuneACCESS table, in-frame sequences only. Its copies lack some clones; in the studies checked, an unresolved V gene accounts for under half of them, and the cause for the rest is not known. V and J calls and clone size come straight from that table; D and trimming were deduced from the DNA. The sample table lists tens of thousands of clones, approximately 63% of them with a count of one. Jointly, the top ten make up nearly 10% of the sample.

Sequences were obtained from PBMCs. This clonotype was obtained from a woman aged 50 to 60 in good health and CMV-seropositive. Here the chain combines TRBV19 and TRBJ1-1, and TRBD1 may be the D gene, going by 6 matching bases. The CDR3 reads as follows: CASSILQGATNTEAFF. The DNA sequence is TGTGCCAGTAGTATATTACAGGGCGCTACGAACACTGAAGCTTTCTTT.